The rows below give T cell receptor beta chains drawn from one sample of a study of cytomegalovirus exposure and HLA in healthy donors. The table came from immunoSEQ multiplex PCR; TCRdb's copy has only in-frame clones and leaves some out. The sample consists of roughly 140,000 clones, 76% of them appearing once. Material: PBMCs. These receptors came from a woman aged 40 to 49 in good health and CMV-seronegative. CDR3s include the opening cysteine and the closing phenylalanine or tryptophan. A D gene is named only where the DNA matches it firmly. Only some rows state a clone size, as once, few, many or a class for expanded clones.

CDR3aa | CDR3nt | abundance | j_gene | v_gene | d_gene
CASSYSTQGEDTEAFF | TGTGCCAGCAGTTACTCGACACAGGGGGAGGACACTGAAGCTTTCTTT | - | TRBJ1-1 | TRBV6-5 | TRBD1
CASSLGIPLTNEKLFF | TGCGCCAGCAGCCTGGGCATACCCTTAACTAATGAAAAACTGTTTTTT | - | TRBJ1-4 | TRBV4-1 | -
CASSIPGQPNTGELFF | TGTGCCAGTAGTATACCGGGACAGCCGAACACCGGGGAGCTGTTTTTT | - | TRBJ2-2 | TRBV19 | TRBD1
CASSGRDRGRRYTEAFF | TGTGCCAGCAGCGGACGGGACAGGGGTCGGCGGTACACTGAAGCTTTCTTT | - | TRBJ1-1 | TRBV11-2 | TRBD1
CASSGGTGGITEAFF | TGTGCCAGCAGTGGAGGGACAGGGGGCATCACTGAAGCTTTCTTT | - | TRBJ1-1 | TRBV2 | TRBD1
CAIRGQGEQFF | TGTGCCATCAGGGGGCAGGGTGAGCAGTTCTTC | once | TRBJ2-1 | TRBV10-3 | -
CASSQAGAGGPAEQYF | TGTGCCAGCAGCCAAGCTGGCGCGGGAGGGCCTGCCGAGCAGTACTTC | - | TRBJ2-7 | TRBV4-2 | TRBD2
CASSRVGGIGDTQYF | TGCGCCAGCAGCCGGGTGGGGGGGATCGGAGATACGCAGTATTTT | - | TRBJ2-3 | TRBV4-1 | TRBD2
CASSSLAGEADTQYF | TGCGCCAGCAGCTCTCTAGCGGGAGAGGCAGATACGCAGTATTTT | - | TRBJ2-3 | TRBV5-1 | TRBD2
CASSLAMAAYEQYF | TGTGCCAGCAGCTTGGCTATGGCGGCCTACGAGCAGTACTTC | - | TRBJ2-7 | TRBV5-5 | -
CASSEDRSSGNTIYF | TGTGCCAGCAGTGAAGACAGGAGCTCTGGAAACACCATATATTTT | few | TRBJ1-3 | TRBV6-1 | -
CASSLEGQGATEAFF | TGCGCCAGCAGCTTGGAGGGACAGGGGGCTACTGAAGCTTTCTTT | once | TRBJ1-1 | TRBV5-1 | TRBD1
CASSPSREGYEQYF | TGTGCCAGCTCACCTTCCCGGGAGGGCTACGAGCAGTACTTC | - | TRBJ2-7 | TRBV18 | TRBD2
CAISETSGSSYEQYF | TGTGCCATCAGTGAGACTAGCGGAAGCTCCTACGAGCAGTACTTC | - | TRBJ2-7 | TRBV10-3 | TRBD2
CASSVSYTEAFF | TGTGCCAGCAGTGTTTCTTACACTGAAGCTTTCTTT | - | TRBJ1-1 | TRBV6-1 | -
CATSRAQGGITEAFF | TGTGCCACCAGCAGAGCACAGGGGGGGATCACTGAAGCTTTCTTT | - | TRBJ1-1 | TRBV15 | TRBD1
CASSEGTASTDTQYF | TGTGCCAGCAGTGAAGGGACAGCTAGCACAGATACGCAGTATTTT | - | TRBJ2-3 | TRBV6-4 | TRBD1
CASSFSAVPGELFF | TGTGCCAGCAGTTTCTCGGCGGTCCCCGGGGAGCTGTTTTTT | - | TRBJ2-2 | TRBV27 | -
CASSWTGGNTIYF | TGTGCCAGCAGCTGGACTGGCGGAAACACCATATATTTT | - | TRBJ1-3 | TRBV7-2 | -
CSVRRDRDTEAFF | TGCAGCGTACGCCGGGACAGGGACACTGAAGCTTTCTTT | once | TRBJ1-1 | TRBV29-1 | TRBD1
CASSFGTGYQETQYF | TGTGCCAGCAGCTTTGGGACAGGGTACCAAGAGACCCAGTACTTC | - | TRBJ2-5 | TRBV7-9 | TRBD1
CASSLFLTERGYTF | TGTGCCAGCAGCTTATTCTTGACCGAGAGGGGCTACACCTTC | - | TRBJ1-2 | TRBV11-2 | -
CASSSFLGYSYEQYF | TGTGCCAGCAGCTCTTTTCTCGGGTACTCCTACGAGCAGTACTTC | - | TRBJ2-7 | TRBV5-5 | -
CASSSEKIGHAHTGELFF | TGTGCCAGCAGCTCGGAAAAAATAGGACACGCGCACACCGGGGAGCTGTTTTTT | - | TRBJ2-2 | TRBV11-1 | -
CASSLSSSGENEQFF | TGTGCCAGCAGTTTAAGTTCTAGCGGGGAAAACGAGCAGTTCTTC | - | TRBJ2-1 | TRBV27 | TRBD2
CASSFSSAPHYEQYF | TGTGCCAGCAGCTTCAGTTCTGCCCCCCACTACGAGCAGTACTTC | - | TRBJ2-7 | TRBV6-1 | -